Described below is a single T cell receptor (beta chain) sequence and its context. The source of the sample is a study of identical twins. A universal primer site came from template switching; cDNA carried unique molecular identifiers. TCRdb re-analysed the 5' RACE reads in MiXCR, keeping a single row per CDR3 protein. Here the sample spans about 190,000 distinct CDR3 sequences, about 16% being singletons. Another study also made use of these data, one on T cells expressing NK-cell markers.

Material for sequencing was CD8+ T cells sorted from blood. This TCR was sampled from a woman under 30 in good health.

The CDR3 sequence is CSVNTGELFF. For the CDR3, the DNA is TGCAGCGTGAACACCGGGGAGCTGTTTTTT. V usage is TRBV29-1 and J usage is TRBJ2-2; no clear D. CDR3 size: 10 residues. Germline V lookup: CDR1 SQVTM, CDR2 ANQGSEA. V dropped 6 bases and J dropped 1 base, with 0 bases sitting between them.